Listed below are T cell receptor beta chains from one sample, sequenced in a study of blood T cell repertoires in COVID-19. Sequencing used immunoSEQ multiplex PCR; TCRdb keeps in-frame clones, though not all of them. The sample has 140,000 or so clones, about 87% seen once; the top ten hold under 12%. The sequenced material came from peripheral blood. These TCRs come from a man aged 55 to 69 with active or convalescent COVID-19. Each CDR3 is given with its conserved first and last residue. The D gene is left open where the match is weak. Rows may omit the clone size; those that give it use once, few, many or a size class.

j_call d_call v_call clone_size cdr3_length cdr3_nt cdr3_aa
TRBJ1-6 TRBD1 TRBV19 NA 15 TGTGCCAGTATCGACGGGACAGCCTATAATTCACCCCTCCACTTT CASIDGTAYNSPLHF
TRBJ2-1 TRBD1 TRBV7-2 NA 15 TGTGCCAGCAGCCGTTCCGGGACAGGGGGCGGTGAGCAGTTCTTC CASSRSGTGGGEQFF
TRBJ1-6 NA TRBV19 NA 15 TGTGCCAGTAGTTTACCAGGGCGGCTGAATTCACCCCTCCACTTT CASSLPGRLNSPLHF
TRBJ1-3 NA TRBV7-9 NA 17 TGTGCCAGCAGCTTCGACCTGACAGCCCGCTCTGGAAACACCATATATTTT CASSFDLTARSGNTIYF
TRBJ2-1 TRBD2 TRBV3-1/TRBV3-2 NA 15 TGTGCCAGCAGCCAGGGACTAGCGGCCTACAATGAGCAGTTCTTC CASSQGLAAYNEQFF
TRBJ2-1 NA TRBV6-5 few 12 TGTGCCAGCAGGAGGACCTACAATGAGCAGTTCTTC CASRRTYNEQFF
TRBJ2-2 TRBD1 TRBV4-2 NA 13 TGTGCCAGCAGCGGACAGGATCCCGGGGAGCTGTTTTTT CASSGQDPGELFF
TRBJ2-5 TRBD2 TRBV5-1 NA 14 TGCGCCAGCAGCGTAGCGGGAGTGAGGGAGACCCAGTACTTC CASSVAGVRETQYF
TRBJ2-1 TRBD1 TRBV5-1 NA 14 TGCGCCAGCAGCTTGGAAGGGACAGACAATGAGCAGTTCTTC CASSLEGTDNEQFF
TRBJ2-1 TRBD2 TRBV4-3 NA 16 TGCGCCAGCAGCCGATCCGGGACTATAGCCTACAATGAGCAGTTCTTC CASSRSGTIAYNEQFF
TRBJ2-3 NA TRBV19 NA 14 TGTGCCAGTAGTATGGATGCAGGGCTAAATACGCAGTATTTT CASSMDAGLNTQYF
TRBJ2-7 TRBD2 TRBV25-1 NA 15 TGTGCCAGCAGTCTACCGGGACTAGCAACCTACGAGCAGTACTTC CASSLPGLATYEQYF
TRBJ2-7 TRBD1 TRBV7-9 NA 14 TGTGCCAGCTCACCGGGACAGGGGGCCGCCGAGCAGTACTTC CASSPGQGAAEQYF
TRBJ2-7 TRBD2 TRBV2 NA 13 TGTGCCAGCAGTGAGTCTAGCGGCTACGAGCAGTACTTC CASSESSGYEQYF
TRBJ2-2 TRBD1 TRBV7-9 NA 17 TGTGCCAGCAGCTTAGGGTCAACAGGGGGCATCACCGGGGAGCTGTTTTTT CASSLGSTGGITGELFF
TRBJ1-1 NA TRBV4-3 once 16 TGCGCCAGCAGCCAAGATAGAGCCAGGGGAAGAACTGAAGCTTTCTTT CASSQDRARGRTEAFF
TRBJ1-5 NA TRBV5-1 NA 16 TGCGCCAGCAGCCCGGGCGGCAGGGGTGGCAATCAGCCCCAGCATTTT CASSPGGRGGNQPQHF
TRBJ1-2 NA TRBV6-2/TRBV6-3 once 15 TGTGCCAGCAGTTACATACAGCAGTCTAACTATGGCTACACCTTC CASSYIQQSNYGYTF
TRBJ1-3 NA TRBV6-5 NA 15 TGTGCCAGCAGTTACTCGTCGGGGGTCGGAAACACCATATATTTT CASSYSSGVGNTIYF
TRBJ1-1 TRBD1 TRBV11-2 once 17 TGTGCCAGCAGCTCCCGGCCTCGGGACAGGATAAACACTGAAGCTTTCTTT CASSSRPRDRINTEAFF
TRBJ2-5 TRBD2 TRBV6-2/TRBV6-3 NA 15 TGTGCCAGCAGTTACCCAGGACTAGCGGAGGAGACCCAGTACTTC CASSYPGLAEETQYF
TRBJ2-7 NA TRBV7-8 NA 14 TGTGCCAGCAGCTTAGGACAGGTAGACTACGAGCAGTACTTC CASSLGQVDYEQYF
TRBJ1-1 TRBD1 TRBV6-5 NA 16 TGTGCCAGCAGTTCACAAGTAGGGGGCAGTAACACTGAAGCTTTCTTT CASSSQVGGSNTEAFF
TRBJ2-2 NA TRBV4-1 NA 17 TGCGCCAGCAGCCTTTCCACATGGGGCAGGACCGACGGGGAGCTGTTTTTT CASSLSTWGRTDGELFF
TRBJ2-3 TRBD2 TRBV24-1 NA 16 TGTGCCACCAGTGATCCAGGACTAGTCAACACAGATACGCAGTATTTT CATSDPGLVNTDTQYF
TRBJ1-1 NA TRBV5-4 NA 15 TGTGCCAGCAGCCCCGCACAGGCCACCAACACTGAAGCTTTCTTT CASSPAQATNTEAFF
TRBJ2-3 TRBD2 TRBV5-1 few 14 TGCGCCAGCTCCTCTAGCGGGAGCTCAGATACGCAGTATTTT CASSSSGSSDTQYF